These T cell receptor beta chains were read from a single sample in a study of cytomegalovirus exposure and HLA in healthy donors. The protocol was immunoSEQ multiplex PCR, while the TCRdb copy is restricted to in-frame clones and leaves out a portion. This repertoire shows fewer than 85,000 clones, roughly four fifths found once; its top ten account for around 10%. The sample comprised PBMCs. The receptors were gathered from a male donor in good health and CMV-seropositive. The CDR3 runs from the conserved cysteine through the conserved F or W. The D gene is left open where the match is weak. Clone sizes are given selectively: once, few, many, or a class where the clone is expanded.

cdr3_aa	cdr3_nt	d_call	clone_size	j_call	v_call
CASTAGATDTQYF	TGTGCCAGCACAGCGGGGGCCACAGATACGCAGTATTTT	TRBD2	-	TRBJ2-3	TRBV7-3
CASSLLGGALYEQYF	TGTGCCAGCAGCTTACTAGGGGGGGCCCTCTACGAGCAGTACTTC	-	-	TRBJ2-7	TRBV7-9
CASSPNDRGYEQYF	TGTGCCAGCAGCCCGAACGACAGGGGCTACGAGCAGTACTTC	TRBD1	-	TRBJ2-7	TRBV11-2
CASSSYMNTEAFF	TGTGCCAGTAGTAGTTACATGAACACTGAAGCTTTCTTT	-	-	TRBJ1-1	TRBV19
CASSQEWSRLNTQYF	TGTGCCAGCAGCCAAGAATGGAGCCGTCTGAATACGCAGTATTTT	-	-	TRBJ2-3	TRBV4-2
CASGLTPGPQHF	TGTGCTAGTGGTTTGACCCCGGGGCCCCAGCATTTT	-	-	TRBJ1-5	TRBV12-5
CASSFSSLGGWGTDTQYF	TGTGCCAGCAGTTTCTCCTCTTTGGGGGGGTGGGGCACAGATACGCAGTATTTT	TRBD2	-	TRBJ2-3	TRBV27
CASTRGDFYNSPLHF	TGTGCCAGCACCAGGGGGGACTTCTATAATTCACCCCTCCACTTT	TRBD1	few	TRBJ1-6	TRBV7-2
CAWSLAREQYF	TGTGCCTGGTCCCTAGCGAGGGAGCAGTACTTC	-	-	TRBJ2-7	TRBV30
CASSSRGAEETQYF	TGCGCCAGCAGCTCCCGCGGAGCGGAAGAGACCCAGTACTTC	-	-	TRBJ2-5	TRBV5-1
CASSWMTGAVLGPQHF	TGTGCCAGCAGTTGGATGACAGGGGCCGTCTTAGGGCCCCAGCATTTT	TRBD1	-	TRBJ1-5	TRBV6-7
CASSEDAGSGNTIYF	TGTGCCAGCAGTGAAGACGCCGGGTCTGGAAACACCATATATTTT	-	-	TRBJ1-3	TRBV2
CASRLLAGGEDTQYF	TGTGCCAGCAGATTACTAGCGGGAGGGGAAGATACGCAGTATTTT	TRBD2	once	TRBJ2-3	TRBV2
CASSEVGGVWADTQYF	TGCGCCAGCAGTGAGGTTGGGGGCGTCTGGGCAGATACGCAGTATTTT	-	-	TRBJ2-3	TRBV10-1
CASSLSGLSSYNEQFF	TGTGCCAGCAGTTTATCGGGCCTTTCCTCCTACAATGAGCAGTTCTTC	-	-	TRBJ2-1	TRBV27
CASSGSPTCLQGSDQPQHF	TGTGCCAGCAGTGGCTCCCCCACTTGTTTACAGGGATCGGATCAGCCCCAGCATTTT	-	-	TRBJ1-5	TRBV6-4
CASSPHLWGYTF	TGTGCCAGCAGTCCACATTTGTGGGGCTACACCTTC	-	once	TRBJ1-2	TRBV28
CASSGRTGEETQYF	TGTGCCAGCAGCGGACGGACAGGAGAAGAGACCCAGTACTTC	TRBD1	-	TRBJ2-5	TRBV9
CSVEEAGYEQYF	TGCAGCGTTGAAGAGGCGGGATACGAGCAGTACTTC	-	-	TRBJ2-7	TRBV29-1
CASTRDRSPSSYNSPLHF	TGTGCCTCCACCCGGGACAGAAGCCCTAGCTCCTATAATTCACCCCTCCACTTT	TRBD1	-	TRBJ1-6	TRBV30
CASSRVWTSGESYEQYF	TGCGCCAGCAGCCGGGTATGGACTAGCGGGGAATCCTACGAGCAGTACTTC	TRBD2	-	TRBJ2-7	TRBV5-1
CASSLSGEQFF	TGTGCCAGCAGCTTATCCGGTGAGCAGTTCTTC	-	-	TRBJ2-1	TRBV11-3
CASSQTDRATEAFF	TGCGCCAGCAGCCAAACCGACAGGGCCACTGAAGCTTTCTTT	TRBD1	-	TRBJ1-1	TRBV4-1
CASSDSGLPNYEQYF	TGTGCCAGCAGTGATTCAGGGCTACCAAACTACGAGCAGTACTTC	-	-	TRBJ2-7	TRBV6-1
CASSASSGQAYNEQFF	TGTGCCAGCAGCGCTAGCTCGGGACAGGCCTACAATGAGCAGTTCTTC	TRBD1	-	TRBJ2-1	TRBV7-2
CASSGGGGANVLTF	TGTGCCAGCAGCGGGGGAGGGGGTGCCAACGTCCTGACTTTC	-	-	TRBJ2-6	TRBV9
CASSPPGRGGEETQYF	TGTGCCAGCAGCCCACCTGGTCGCGGGGGCGAAGAGACCCAGTACTTC	-	once	TRBJ2-5	TRBV7-9
CASSLAGGSYEQYF	TGTGCCAGCAGCTTAGCGGGCGGGAGCTACGAGCAGTACTTC	TRBD2	-	TRBJ2-7	TRBV7-9
CASRFDSLISYEQYF	TGTGCCAGCAGGTTTGACAGTCTTATTTCCTACGAGCAGTACTTC	-	-	TRBJ2-7	TRBV7-2
CASSEDRGGTDTQYF	TGTGCCAGCAGTGAGGACAGGGGAGGAACAGATACGCAGTATTTT	TRBD1	-	TRBJ2-3	TRBV28
CASSLGGAGSGYTF	TGCGCCAGCAGCTTGGGGGGCGCAGGGTCTGGCTACACCTTC	-	-	TRBJ1-2	TRBV5-1
CASSQEAPRVTHTDTQYF	TGTGCCAGCAGCCAAGAAGCTCCGCGGGTGACCCACACAGATACGCAGTATTTT	-	medium-sized	TRBJ2-3	TRBV4-2
CASSLSSGSSYNEQFF	TGTGCCAGCAGCTTGTCTAGCGGGAGCTCCTACAATGAGCAGTTCTTC	TRBD2	-	TRBJ2-1	TRBV5-4
CASRTGSGETQYF	TGTGCCAGTAGGACAGGGTCAGGAGAGACCCAGTACTTC	TRBD1	-	TRBJ2-5	TRBV19
CASSQAPGQGNYGYTF	TGCGCCAGCAGCCAAGCACCGGGACAGGGGAACTATGGCTACACCTTC	TRBD1	-	TRBJ1-2	TRBV4-3
CASSYSRWAGDEKLFF	TGTGCCAGCAGTTACTCGAGGTGGGCGGGTGACGAAAAACTGTTTTTT	-	-	TRBJ1-4	TRBV6-5
CASSGLAATDTQYF	TGTGCCAGCAGTGGATTAGCGGCCACAGATACGCAGTATTTT	-	-	TRBJ2-3	TRBV6-1
CASSPYRDKARATF	TGTGCCAGCAGCCCGTACCGGGACAAGGCAAGGGCTACCTTC	-	-	TRBJ1-2	TRBV5-4
CASSLNSGPYEQYF	TGTGCCAGCAGCTTGAATAGCGGACCCTACGAGCAGTACTTC	-	-	TRBJ2-7	TRBV7-2
CASTLRQGASYGYTF	TGTGCCAGCACCCTGCGACAGGGGGCGTCGTATGGCTACACCTTC	TRBD1	-	TRBJ1-2	TRBV27
CASSQWTGGQNSPLHF	TGTGCCAGCAGCCAATGGACAGGGGGGCAGAATTCACCCCTCCACTTT	TRBD1	-	TRBJ1-6	TRBV5-6
CASSPDSPYSNQPQHF	TGCGCCAGCAGCCCGGACAGTCCATATAGCAATCAGCCCCAGCATTTT	-	-	TRBJ1-5	TRBV4-1
CASSLGGVGYGYTF	TGTGCCAGCAGCTTAGGGGGCGTCGGCTATGGCTACACCTTC	TRBD1	-	TRBJ1-2	TRBV5-6
CASSQGGTQSGYEQYF	TGTGCCAGCAGCCAAGGCGGGACTCAGAGTGGCTACGAGCAGTACTTC	-	-	TRBJ2-7	TRBV4-2
CASSGTSGPTPDTQYF	TGCGCCAGTAGCGGGACTAGCGGACCTACCCCAGATACGCAGTATTTT	TRBD2	-	TRBJ2-3	TRBV4-1
CASSRQGANTDTQYF	TGTGCCAGCTCCCGACAGGGGGCGAACACAGATACGCAGTATTTT	TRBD1	-	TRBJ2-3	TRBV18
CASSPPLGLQETQYF	TGTGCCAGCTCACCACCGCTAGGTCTGCAAGAGACCCAGTACTTC	-	once	TRBJ2-5	TRBV18
CASSPRDRASYEQYF	TGTGCCAGCAGCCCCCGGGACAGGGCTTCCTACGAGCAGTACTTC	TRBD1	few	TRBJ2-7	TRBV9